The present TCR beta chain was sequenced within a study of monozygotic twins with inflammatory bowel disease. TCRdb reworked the 5' RACE reads into one entry per CDR3 protein, no DNA. The table for this sample gives fewer than 550,000 distinct CDR3 sequences. Germline CDR1 reads DFQATT; CDR2 reads SNEGSKA (reference sequence). The CDR3 covers 14 residues. The sequence was obtained from a human donor with ulcerative colitis or Crohn's disease, or a healthy co-twin of an affected twin (not recorded which). The sequenced sample consisted of blood. V gene TRBV20-1 combines with J gene TRBJ1-5; TCRdb indicates TRBD1, and absent DNA this call remains unverified. CDR3 sequence reads: CSAREVQENQPQHF.